The 32 T cell receptor beta chains given below trace back to one sample, sequenced in a study of blood T cell repertoires in COVID-19. The repertoire was sequenced with immunoSEQ multiplex PCR; TCRdb's copy has only in-frame clones and lacks some. Among 250,000 to 300,000 clones, around nine tenths were seen once, and the ten largest hold under 2.5%. Sequencing used peripheral blood. These receptors came from a man between 50 and 59 years old with acute or convalescent COVID-19.

The chain is built from TRBV5-1 and TRBJ2-3; 11 bases map to TRBD2. CDR3 length: 16 amino acids. The ends lost 3 bases at V and 2 bases at J; junction bases unmatched: 5. Germline V CDR1 and CDR2: SGHRS, YFSETQ. DNA of the CDR3: TGCGCCAGCAGCTACGGGACTAGCGGCACCACAGATACGCAGTATTTT. Translating gives CASSYGTSGTTDTQYF. The complete variable domain, with remaining parts taken from reference TRBV5-1 and TRBJ2-3, reads KAGVTQTPRYLIKTRGQQVTLSCSPISGHRSVSWYQQTPGQGLQFLFEYFSETQRNKGNFPGRFSGRQFSNSRSEMNVSTLELGDSALYLCASSYGTSGTTDTQYFGPGTRLTVL.

The chain combines TRBV30 with TRBJ1-1; 9 bases map to TRBD1. The CDR3 sequence is 13 residues long. CDR1 is GTSNPN, CDR2 SVGIG, per germline (reference sequence). V was pared by 4 bases and J by 5 bases, with 5 bases of the junction left unmatched. CDR3 in DNA: TGTGCCTGGACGGGACAGGGAATGACTGAAGCTTTCTTT. Amino acid sequence: CAWTGQGMTEAFF.

This clone has only one observation. The CDR3 region is CASSRDTATGEQYF. The CDR3, as DNA: TGTGCCAGCAGCCGGGACACCGCTACGGGGGAGCAGTACTTC. The chain links TRBV2 to TRBJ2-7; TRBD1 might be the D (6 bases). With 6 bases removed from V and 7 bases from J, the gap between germline ends came to 19 bases. CDR1 and CDR2 from the germline V gene are SNHLY and FYNNEI. This CDR3 region has 14 residues.

This clone was seen just once. The chain joins TRBV4-1 to TRBJ1-6; D is ambiguous. In germline, CDR1 is MGHRA, CDR2 YSYEKL. There are 14 residues in the CDR3. V was shortened by 9 bases and J by 3 bases, with 12 bases between the two germline ends. The DNA for the CDR3 is TGCGCCAGGCCGGCAGCGCTCTATAATTCACCCCTCCACTTT. Its protein is CARPAALYNSPLHF.

The chain has TRBV19 and TRBJ1-5; 12 bases fit TRBD1. V was pared by 8 bases and J by 0 bases, with 8 bases of the junction left unmatched. This CDR3 spans 17 amino acids. Germline V lookup: CDR1 LNHDA, CDR2 SQIVND (reference sequence). CDR3 in amino acids: CASYPGTGGVSNQPQHF. Here the CDR3 DNA reads TGTGCCAGTTACCCCGGGACAGGGGGCGTTAGCAATCAGCCCCAGCATTTT.

The chain employs TRBV11-2 and TRBJ1-3, with 9 bases fitting TRBD1. Germline V gene sequence: CDR1 SGHAT, CDR2 FQNNGV. With V trimmed by 4 bases and J by 8 bases, 6 bases remained unmatched. The CDR3 length is 14 residues. DNA for the CDR3: TGTGCCAGCAGCTACCGGGACAGGGTTGACACCATATATTTT. Translated, it gives CASSYRDRVDTIYF.

J is TRBJ2-7 and V is TRBV14; 10 bases line up with TRBD2. Losses at the gene ends were 0 bases for V and 2 bases for J; bases not matched to a gene: 4. Germline-derived CDR1 and CDR2 are SGHDN and FVKESK. The CDR3 totals 16 residues. DNA of the CDR3: TGTGCCAGCAGCCAAGATTTTACTAGCGGGGCCTACGAGCAGTACTTC. Its translation: CASSQDFTSGAYEQYF.

V usage is TRBV27 and J usage is TRBJ2-2; unclear D gene. Germline assignment: CDR1 MNHEY and CDR2 SMNVEV (reference sequence). The CDR3 sequence is 13 residues long. V gave up 0 bases and J gave up 6 bases, with 5 bases separating them. CDR3 residues: CASSLSRAGELFF. The CDR3, as DNA: TGTGCCAGCAGTTTATCAAGAGCCGGGGAGCTGTTTTTT.

This clone appeared a single time. The chain links TRBV15 to TRBJ1-2, with D maybe TRBD1 (6 bases). This CDR3 has 15 amino acids. V lost 0 bases to trimming and J lost 6 bases, with 14 bases between them. The germline CDR1 and CDR2 sequences are LNHNV and YYDKDF (reference sequence). CDR3 residues: CATSREGGAANGYTF. The CDR3 bases are TGTGCCACCAGCAGAGAAGGGGGGGCGGCCAATGGCTACACCTTC.

The gene calls are TRBV5-1 and TRBJ1-2; no clear D gene. CDR1 SGHRS and CDR2 YFSETQ come from the germline V gene. The CDR3 totals 14 residues. Between the trimmed V and J ends, which lost 4 bases and 8 bases, there was a span of 18 bases. CDR3 bases: TGCGCCAGCAGCCCGGGTGGAGGGCAAGGCGGCTACACCTTC. It is translated as CASSPGGGQGGYTF.

This clone came up once. Other DNA sequences within the sample encode an identical CDR3. The chain joins TRBV7-6 to TRBJ2-1, with TRBD2 identical over 7 bases. Germline loops: CDR1 SGHVS, CDR2 FNYEAQ. The CDR3 consists of 15 residues. V lost 5 bases to trimming and J lost 0 bases; unmatched junction nucleotides: 4. This CDR3 is CASSSGGSSYNEQFF. The CDR3 nucleotides read TGTGCCAGCAGCAGTGGCGGGAGCTCCTACAATGAGCAGTTCTTC.

The CDR3 sequence is CASSRGFSGGDYGYTF. The DNA of the CDR3 is TGTGCCAGCAGCCGAGGGTTCTCAGGCGGAGACTATGGCTACACCTTC. V gene TRBV11-1 combines with J gene TRBJ1-2; unclear D gene. This CDR3 is built from 16 residues. The germline V gene encodes CDR1 SGHAT and CDR2 FQDESV (reference sequence). V lost 5 bases, J lost 3 bases, and 19 bases lay in between.

The genes are TRBV3-1 (or the pseudogene TRBV3-2) and TRBJ1-5; 8 nucleotides line up with TRBD1. This CDR3 region has 14 residues. Germline CDR1 and CDR2: LGHDT and YNNKEL (reference sequence). Trimming removed 1 base from V and 5 bases from J; junction bases left unmatched: 1. The CDR3 DNA reads as TGTGCCAGCAGCCAAGCAGGGGGCCATCAGCCCCAGCATTTT. It specifies CASSQAGGHQPQHF.

The chain combines TRBV7-2 with TRBJ1-5; D remains unclear. V dropped 3 bases and J dropped 13 bases, with 13 bases sitting between them. Germline-derived CDR1 and CDR2 are SGHTA and FQGNSA. The CDR3 consists of 12 residues. DNA for the CDR3: TGTGCCAGCAGCTTTTCGAGCGGGAAACAGCATTTT. Encoded protein: CASSFSSGKQHF.

This rearrangement joins TRBV19 to TRBJ2-1; 14 nucleotides match TRBD2. Trimming cost V 1 base and J 7 bases; bases outside gene matches: 6. CDR3 length: 17 amino acids. Germline V gives CDR1 LNHDA, CDR2 SQIVND (reference sequence). CDR3 region: CASSIARTSGGRNEQFF. The CDR3 nucleotides are TGTGCCAGTAGTATAGCCCGGACTAGCGGGGGGCGAAATGAGCAGTTCTTC. Full variable domain (missing parts from reference TRBV19 and TRBJ2-1): DGGITQSPKYLFRKEGQNVTLSCEQNLNHDAMYWYRQDPGQGLRLIYYSQIVNDFQKGDIAEGYSVSREKKESFPLTVTSAQKNPTAFYLCASSIARTSGGRNEQFFGPGTRLTVL.

This clone was seen more than once but under ten times. The identical CDR3 is also encoded by other nucleotide sequences in the sample. The gene calls are TRBV7-3 and TRBJ2-1; D not certain. CDR3 length equals 14 residues. The V gene's germline CDR1 is SGHTA and CDR2 FQGTGA. V lost 3 bases to trimming and J lost 0 bases, with 6 bases between them. The CDR3 bases are TGTGCCAGCAGCTTGGGCCACTCCTACAATGAGCAGTTCTTC. Translation: CASSLGHSYNEQFF.

The table lists this clone with a few counts. This rearrangement joins TRBV30 to TRBJ1-1, with D uncertain. This CDR3 is built from 11 residues. The V end was cut by 2 bases, the J end by 8 bases, with 9 bases between. From germline, CDR1 is GTSNPN and CDR2 SVGIG (reference sequence). CDR3 DNA sequence: TGTGCCTGGAGTCGGCGGTCAGAAGCTTTCTTT. It yields the protein CAWSRRSEAFF.

Here the CDR3 reads CASSVTGGPDTQYF. The CDR3 nucleotides read TGTGCCAGCAGTGTCACGGGGGGGCCAGATACGCAGTATTTT. The rearrangement uses TRBV2 and TRBJ2-3, with 8 bases matching TRBD2. Losses at the gene ends were 4 bases for V and 4 bases for J; bases not matched to a gene: 4. The germline CDR1 and CDR2 sequences are SNHLY and FYNNEI. There are 14 residues in the CDR3.

This chain connects TRBV5-1 to TRBJ1-2; maybe TRBD1 (6 bases). Germline CDR1 reads SGHRS; CDR2 reads YFSETQ. The CDR3 contains 13 residues. The V end was cut by 4 bases, the J end by 6 bases, with 13 bases between. CDR3 amino acids: CASSPTGTHGYTF. Written as DNA, the CDR3 is TGCGCCAGCAGCCCAACCGGGACACATGGCTACACCTTC. Together with reference TRBV5-1 and TRBJ1-2, the CDR3 gives the full variable domain: KAGVTQTPRYLIKTRGQQVTLSCSPISGHRSVSWYQQTPGQGLQFLFEYFSETQRNKGNFPGRFSGRQFSNSRSEMNVSTLELGDSALYLCASSPTGTHGYTFGSGTRLTVV.

The rearrangement uses TRBV2 and TRBJ2-2; D is unclear. CDR3 size: 15 residues. V lost 4 bases and J lost 5, with 14 bases in between. Germline V gene sequence: CDR1 SNHLY, CDR2 FYNNEI. CDR3 amino acids: CASSVNGADTGELFF. CDR3 coding DNA: TGTGCCAGCAGTGTTAACGGTGCCGATACCGGGGAGCTGTTTTTT.

The rearrangement links TRBV6-2 or TRBV6-3 to TRBJ2-2, with 7 bases matching TRBD1. This CDR3 is 15 amino acids long. Germline CDR1 MNHEY, CDR2 SVGEGT. J lost 3 bases, V lost 4 bases, and 5 bases had no gene match. CDR3 in amino acids: CASSSGTVDTGELFF. CDR3 DNA: TGTGCCAGCAGTTCCGGGACAGTCGACACCGGGGAGCTGTTTTTT.

A single count supports this clone. The chain employs TRBV6-2 or TRBV6-3 and TRBJ1-1; D unresolved. CDR1 is MNHEY, CDR2 SVGEGT, per germline. This CDR3 comprises 14 residues. V was pared by 5 bases and J by 6 bases, with 16 bases between. In nucleotides, the CDR3 is TGTGCCAGCAGTGCCCGCCAGATCCCCCCTGAAGCTTTCTTT. This gives the protein CASSARQIPPEAFF.

The rearrangement uses TRBV21-1 and TRBJ1-2; whether TRBD1, the table's D call, matches the DNA was not checked. TRBV21-1 is a known pseudogene. This CDR3 region has 14 residues. This chain's CDR3 is CASRKNRGPCGYTF. As DNA, the CDR3 is TGTGCCAGCAGGAAGAACAGGGGGCCCTGTGGCTACACCTTC.

This clone was detected once. The chain uses TRBV30 and TRBJ1-5, with TRBD1 matching over 7 bases. Trimming cost V 0 bases and J 7 bases; bases outside gene matches: 6. CDR1 and CDR2 from the germline V gene are GTSNPN and SVGIG (reference sequence). The CDR3 spans 14 residues. The CDR3 reads CAWSVRSGGQPQHF. The CDR3 DNA reads as TGTGCCTGGAGTGTTAGGTCAGGGGGACAGCCCCAGCATTTT.

The V call is TRBV7-3, the J call TRBJ1-1; D perhaps matches TRBD1 (5 bases). The length of the CDR3 is 16 residues. Trimming pared 6 bases from V and 0 bases from J, leaving 17 bases between. CDR1 is SGHTA, CDR2 FQGTGA, per germline. CDR3 sequence (DNA): TGTGCCAGCAGTCCTGGGGCCCCTGGCCTGAACACTGAAGCTTTCTTT. Residues: CASSPGAPGLNTEAFF.

This rearrangement joins TRBV19 to TRBJ2-6; D gene unclear. V shed 0 bases and J shed 0 bases, with 12 bases lying between them. This CDR3 is built from 18 residues. In germline, CDR1 is LNHDA, CDR2 SQIVND (reference sequence). The CDR3 nucleotides read TGTGCCAGTAGTATAGATGGCCCAGGTGGCTCTGGGGCCAACGTCCTGACTTTC. This translates into CASSIDGPGGSGANVLTF.

The gene calls are TRBV9 and TRBJ2-3, with 8 bases that match TRBD1. CDR3 length equals 17 residues. The J segment lost 5 bases and the V segment lost 1 base, leaving 12 bases of the junction unmatched. Germline V gene data show CDR1 as SGDLS and CDR2 as YYNGEE. CDR3: CASSVLLDREYQDTQYF. The CDR3 DNA sequence: TGTGCCAGCAGCGTACTATTGGACAGGGAATATCAAGATACGCAGTATTTT.

As DNA, the CDR3 is TGCAGCGTTTCACTGGTTGGCAGGCCCTACGAGCAGTACTTC. This encodes CSVSLVGRPYEQYF. The chain links TRBV29-1 to TRBJ2-7; D call uncertain. V lost 5 bases to trimming and J lost 2 bases, with 16 bases between them. Germline CDR1 SQVTM, CDR2 ANQGSEA. The CDR3 consists of 14 residues.

The V call is TRBV5-8, the J call TRBJ2-7; D perhaps matches TRBD1 (6 bases). Per the germline V gene, CDR1 is SGHTS and CDR2 is YDEGEE. V was trimmed by 0 bases and J by 3 bases, leaving 10 bases between them. The CDR3 extends over 14 amino acids. DNA for the CDR3: TGTGCCAGCAGCTTGGGGACAGTCAACTACGAGCAGTACTTC. Its translation: CASSLGTVNYEQYF.

The chain links TRBV10-3 to TRBJ1-1; 8 nucleotides align to TRBD1. Trimming at V came to 8 bases and at J to 4 bases, leaving 6 bases not matched to a gene. Germline loops: CDR1 ENHRY, CDR2 SYGVKD. The CDR3 has 13 amino acids. The CDR3 protein is CAIAQQGGTEAFF. The CDR3 region has the DNA TGTGCCATCGCGCAACAGGGGGGCACTGAAGCTTTCTTT.

The chain has TRBV29-1 and TRBJ1-2; D is ambiguous. With 7 bases removed from V and 6 bases from J, the gap between germline ends came to 9 bases. CDR1 and CDR2 (germline): SQVTM, ANQGSEA. The CDR3 is 10 residues long. Here the CDR3 DNA reads TGCAGCGCACTCGACAATGGCTACACCTTC. Translation: CSALDNGYTF.

The table lists this clone with a few counts. For the CDR3, the DNA is TGTGCCAGCAGCACGGGACAGTATAATTCACCCCTCCACTTT. It codes for CASSTGQYNSPLHF. The V gene is TRBV7-3, the J gene TRBJ1-6, with TRBD1 identical over 7 bases. Trimming removed 5 bases from V and 4 bases from J; junction bases left unmatched: 2. CDR1 and CDR2 (germline): SGHTA, FQGTGA. The CDR3 sequence is 14 residues long.